This passage covers 3 T cell receptor beta chains from one sample sequenced in a study of blood T cell repertoires in COVID-19. TCRdb keeps only in-frame clones here, not all; method: immunoSEQ multiplex PCR. The sample gives hundreds of thousands of clones, roughly 87% of which show up once; 9% to 9.5% is in the top ten. The source material was peripheral blood. These receptor sequences come from a man aged 18-30 years with active or convalescent COVID-19.

The chain recombines TRBV18 with TRBJ2-2; D is unresolved. Looked up from germline, CDR1 is KGHSH and CDR2 is LQKENI. CDR3 length: 11 amino acids. The V end was cut by 5 bases, the J end by 5 bases, with 3 bases between. The CDR3 region is CASSTTGELFF. CDR3 DNA: TGTGCCAGCTCAACAACCGGGGAGCTGTTTTTT.

This chain uses TRBV19 with TRBJ1-1; TRBD1 agrees at 10 bases. With 5 bases clipped from V and 7 bases from J, the junction kept 7 bases outside the gene matches. Germline V gene data show CDR1 as LNHDA and CDR2 as SQIVND (reference sequence). The CDR3 covers 14 residues. The CDR3: CASSYGQGVYEAFF. CDR3 in DNA: TGTGCCAGTAGTTATGGACAGGGGGTGTATGAAGCTTTCTTT.

The chain uses TRBV6-5 and TRBJ1-3; perhaps TRBD1 as D (6 bases). The CDR3 contains 15 residues. CDR1 is MNHEY, CDR2 SVGAGI, per germline. Between the trimmed V and J ends, which lost 4 bases and 0 bases, there was a span of 10 bases. The CDR3 coding sequence is TGTGCCAGCAGTTTGGGACAATACTCTGGAAACACCATATATTTT. Translated: CASSLGQYSGNTIYF.